A selection of T cell receptor beta chains follows, all from one sample in a study of T cell changes during pregnancy in multiple sclerosis. Some clones are missing from TCRdb's copy, which holds only in-frame ones; the method was immunoSEQ multiplex PCR. The data hold 35,000 or so clones, with under 95% observed a single time. The input for sequencing was CD4+ T cells from peripheral blood mononuclear cells, taken after pregnancy. Receptors were obtained from a female donor with multiple sclerosis, enrolled in a pregnancy study. The CDR3 runs from the conserved cysteine through the conserved F or W. A D gene is named only where the DNA matches it firmly. A clone size is listed for some rows: how often the clone was seen (once, few, many), or a class if it is expanded.

j_gene,abundance,v_gene,d_gene,CDR3aa,CDR3nt
TRBJ1-2,once,TRBV18,.,CASSLSSLDGGYTF,TGTGCCAGCTCACTAAGTAGCCTCGACGGTGGCTACACCTTC
TRBJ2-7,.,TRBV15,.,CATSAGKGEYTYEQYF,TGTGCCACCAGCGCGGGTAAGGGAGAGTATACCTACGAGCAGTACTTC
TRBJ2-1,.,TRBV5-1,.,CASSLPSNEQFF,TGCGCCAGCAGCTTGCCCAGCAATGAGCAGTTCTTC
TRBJ1-3,.,TRBV6-5,.,CASSQHQGNTIYF,TGTGCCAGCAGCCAACATCAAGGAAACACCATATATTTT
TRBJ2-1,.,TRBV30,TRBD2,CASPGREGQYEQFF,TGTGCCTCACCGGGGCGGGAGGGCCAGTATGAGCAGTTCTTC
TRBJ1-2,.,TRBV10-2,TRBD1,CASADMGQGYGYTF,TGCGCCAGCGCGGACATGGGACAGGGCTATGGCTACACCTTC
TRBJ1-6,once,TRBV28,TRBD1,CATSLGQGSPLHF,TGTGCCACTTCACTGGGACAGGGTTCACCCCTCCACTTT
TRBJ1-1,.,TRBV4-2,.,CASSVGGWAETRNTEAFF,TGTGCCAGCAGCGTGGGGGGGTGGGCAGAGACTCGTAACACTGAAGCTTTCTTT
TRBJ2-1,.,TRBV2,TRBD2,CASRPGLAGGVQFF,TGTGCCAGCAGGCCCGGACTAGCGGGGGGGGTACAGTTCTTC
TRBJ2-7,.,TRBV5-6,.,CASRSAGVNYEQYF,TGTGCCAGCAGGTCTGCAGGGGTAAACTACGAGCAGTACTTC
TRBJ2-1,.,TRBV19,.,CASSIKWLAEGYNEQFF,TGTGCCAGTAGTATTAAGTGGCTAGCAGAAGGTTACAATGAGCAGTTCTTC
TRBJ2-7,.,TRBV5-1,.,CASSSTGSTYTGEQYF,TGCGCCAGCAGCTCTACCGGGTCCACATATACCGGCGAGCAGTACTTC
TRBJ2-1,.,TRBV2,TRBD1,CASSRTGGDNNEQFF,TGTGCCAGCAGTAGGACAGGGGGCGATAACAATGAGCAGTTCTTC
TRBJ1-4,.,TRBV7-2,TRBD1,CASSLGGGGEKLFF,TGTGCCAGCAGCTTAGGAGGGGGCGGTGAAAAACTGTTTTTT